The TCR beta chain described here comes from a study of CD8+ T cells in alopecia areata (dated by TCRdb to the late 2010s). About the full investigation: The treated patients took part in an open-label pilot trial in which moderate-to-severe alopecia areata was treated with oral tofacitinib at 5 to 10 mg twice daily. Tofacitinib was given for 6 to 18 months, followed by 6 months of follow-up off drug to assess delayed response and recurrence. To study T cell clonal expansion in alopecia areata, the researchers applied high-throughput TCRbeta sequencing to both the C3H/HeJ mouse model and human patients. Human TCRbeta sequencing covered scalp tissue and sorted CD4+ and CD8+ peripheral blood T cells from patchy and totalis/universalis alopecia areata patients and healthy controls. Tofacitinib-treated patients had biopsies at baseline and at 4 and 24 weeks of treatment, with a later scalp biopsy in several patients. Scalp clonality was compared across normal scalp (n=4), patchy alopecia areata scalp (n=8), and alopecia totalis/universalis scalp (n=8). The RNA source kit depended on sample type: the PAXgene miRNA kit for fixed scalp, the miRNeasy kit for PBMCs, and the RNeasy kit for mouse skin. Amplification of TCRbeta CDR3 regions was done by immunoSEQ multiplex PCR using 35 Vbeta forward primers and 13 Jbeta reverse primers.

Results and caveats for the whole study, not just this receptor: Higher clonality and more expanded CD8+ clones were observed in lesional scalp than in normal scalp, particularly in alopecia totalis/universalis, a finding suggestive of antigenic drive. TCR sequences shared between patients were less clear than in mice, possibly partly because of HLA diversity in the patient population. Unlike mouse skin, which is dominated by gammadelta T cells, normal human skin has resident alphabeta T cells that are also sequenced, and this complicates analysis of the scalp TCR repertoire.

This specimen's time point label, interpreted: baseline before oral tofacitinib. From alopecia areata patients, peripheral blood was collected along with lesional scalp punch biopsies. PBMCs were separated by density centrifugation and stained for CD3, CD4 and CD8, after which CD4+ and CD8+ T cells were sorted on a FACSAria. The sample holds a few counts of this clone. What this receptor recognizes is not known. No much larger clone exists at a distance of one base, and base qualities are not known. The library was made by the immunoSEQ multiplex PCR assay. For TCR sequencing, RNA was extracted from every sample and reverse transcribed into cDNA to serve as template. SuperScript III was used for first-strand cDNA synthesis, primed with a 2:1 mix of oligo-dT and random hexamers. A synthetic immune receptor repertoire was used to gauge amplification bias, and whatever bias remained was removed computationally. Per the source publication's procedure: After raw reads were preprocessed to remove errors, the CDR3 was defined following IMGT conventions as running from the conserved cysteine to phenylalanine. Clonality was computed as 1 minus the Shannon entropy, with the entropy normalized by log2 of the number of productive unique TCRs. Whether scalp clones were CD4 or CD8 was inferred by matching scalp TCRbeta sequences against CD4 and CD8 repertoires sorted from blood. TCRdb carries this immuneACCESS record with in-frame sequences only. Its versions omit some clonotypes, under half of them owing to an unresolved V gene in the studies checked, with the rest unexplained. V and J calls and clone size follow that table, whereas D and trimming were derived from the DNA. Recorded for this sample are 150,000 or so clones; around 49% of them occurred a single time. Of the sample, under 20% falls within the top ten clones.

This TCR came from a human donor with alopecia areata. Sample: CD8+ T cells sorted from blood, taken at week 0.

The DNA sequence is as follows: TGTGCCAGCAGCTTAGCGCCTTGGGCTGGCGAGACCCAGTACTTC. Its product reads: CASSLAPWAGETQYF. The chain couples TRBV7-8 to TRBJ2-5, with the D gene not clear enough to name. Trimming takes 0 bases from V and 5 bases from J, and the germline ends sit 13 bases apart. There are 15 amino acids in the CDR3, from cysteine to phenylalanine inclusive. The sequence is cut down to CDR3 DNA, 45 bases in frame from base 1. The germline V gene encodes CDR1 SGHVS and CDR2 FQNEAQ.